This T cell receptor beta chain originates from a study of technical replicates of blood from several donors. This CDR3 has 12 amino acids. Germline V lookup: CDR1 SGHNT, CDR2 YYREEE (reference sequence). With V trimmed by 5 bases and J by 10 bases, 1 base remained unmatched. Method: immunoSEQ multiplex PCR; TCRdb's copy keeps in-frame clones and lacks some. The sample lists some 70,000 clones; less than 97% were seen once. The sequenced sample consisted of T cells isolated from PBMCs. The receptor's source is a human donor in good health. The chain couples TRBV5-4 to TRBJ2-1, with 12 positions matching TRBD2. The CDR3 loop is CASRLAGGEQFF. The CDR3 DNA follows: TGTGCCAGCAGACTAGCGGGAGGAGAGCAGTTCTTC.